Below are 25 T cell receptor beta chains sequenced from a single sample in a study of cytomegalovirus exposure and HLA in healthy donors (TCRdb year 2017). The protocol used for the library was the immunoSEQ multiplex PCR assay. The immuneACCESS repertoire file appears here via TCRdb, limited to in-frame rearrangements. These files lack a portion of the clones; in checked studies, under half of the deficit traces to unresolved V genes, and the cause of the others is not known. The sample data list 150,000 to 250,000 clones, and roughly 77% of these were observed just once. The ten largest clones represent 1.2% of the sample. The sample comprised PBMCs. These TCRs come from a woman in her 30s in good health and CMV-seronegative.

V usage is TRBV7-2 and J usage is TRBJ2-7, with 10 positions matching TRBD2. CDR3 length: 14 residues. CDR1 is SGHTA and CDR2 is FQGNSA in the germline V gene. The V and J ends lost 5 bases and 5 bases, in that order; junction bases with no gene match: 6. The CDR3 region is CASSPHSGRDEQYF. Written as DNA, the CDR3 is TGTGCCAGCAGCCCCCACAGCGGGAGGGACGAGCAGTACTTC.

The CDR3 bases are TGTGCCAGCAGCCCAGGGGACAGGGGCGGCGGGGAGCTGTTTTTT. This codes for CASSPGDRGGGELFF. The J gene is TRBJ2-2, the V gene TRBV9, with 10 bases fitting TRBD1. V gave up 4 bases and J gave up 7 bases; unmatched junction bases: 7. The CDR3 covers 15 residues. Germline CDR1 SGDLS, CDR2 YYNGEE. The entire variable domain, with the rest obtained from reference TRBV9 and TRBJ2-2, is as follows: DSGVTQTPKHLITATGQRVTLRCSPRSGDLSVYWYQQSLDQGLQFLIQYYNGEERAKGNILERFSAQQFPDLHSELNLSSLELGDSALYFCASSPGDRGGGELFFGEGSRLTVL.

This rearrangement joins TRBV28 to TRBJ2-5, with TRBD1 as a possible D gene (6 bases). This CDR3 comprises 15 residues. V lost 4 bases and J 4 bases, leaving 16 bases between the germline ends. Germline CDR1 reads MDHEN; CDR2 reads SYDVKM. CDR3 region: CASSSLIDRLETQYF. DNA for the CDR3: TGTGCCAGCAGTTCCCTCATCGACAGGCTAGAGACCCAGTACTTC.

Concerning this clone: One end of the junction fails to match germline, which may point to a read error. The chain has TRBV14 and TRBJ1-2, with 12 bases fitting TRBD1. The CDR3 consists of 13 residues. Germline V gene data show CDR1 as SGHDN and CDR2 as FVKESK. This CDR3 is CASSPGTGGVKAF. CDR3 DNA: TGTGCCAGCAGTCCCGGGACAGGGGGCGTAAAAGCCTTC.

This clone was detected only a few times. The chain uses TRBV29-1 and TRBJ1-2; the D is unclear. Germline V CDR1 and CDR2: SQVTM, ANQGSEA. The V and J ends lost 6 bases and 1 base respectively, with 6 bases between them. The CDR3 loop spans 11 amino acids. The CDR3 nucleotides are TGCAGCGTCGACATTAACTATGGCTACACCTTC. Translation gives CSVDINYGYTF.

The chain couples TRBV11-2 to TRBJ2-5, with a weak D call TRBD2 (6 bases). Trimming removed 3 bases from V and 6 bases from J, with 11 bases in between. The CDR3 has 13 amino acids. Per the germline V gene, CDR1 is SGHAT and CDR2 is FQNNGV. The CDR3, as DNA: TGTGCCAGCAGCTTGACTAGATCTAAGACCCAGTACTTC. It codes for CASSLTRSKTQYF.

The chain uses TRBV13 and TRBJ1-5; 7 bases line up with TRBD1. CDR3 size: 14 residues. CDR1 and CDR2 from the germline V gene are PRHDT and FYEKMQ (reference sequence). Trimming at V came to 5 bases and at J to 5 bases, leaving 6 bases not matched to a gene. In DNA, the CDR3 is TGTGCCAGCAGCCTAAGGGGGCTGGATCAGCCCCAGCATTTT. Residues: CASSLRGLDQPQHF.

The gene calls are TRBV5-1 and TRBJ1-2; the D is unclear. Trimming shortened V by 0 bases and J by 7 bases, and 10 bases separated the two germline ends. This CDR3 has 13 residues. The V gene's germline CDR1 is SGHRS and CDR2 YFSETQ. The CDR3 region has the DNA TGCGCCAGCAGCTTGGCCGGGGAAACTGGCTACACCTTC. Amino acid sequence: CASSLAGETGYTF.

The chain employs TRBV7-9 and TRBJ1-5, with D possibly TRBD1 on 5 matching bases. Germline lookup yields CDR1 SEHNR and CDR2 FQNEAQ (reference sequence). CDR3 length: 15 residues. Between the trimmed V and J ends, which lost 0 bases and 0 bases, there was a span of 6 bases. This CDR3 is CASSLAGVSNQPQHF. The CDR3 coding sequence is TGTGCCAGCAGCTTAGCAGGGGTTAGCAATCAGCCCCAGCATTTT.

The V gene is TRBV4-2, the J gene TRBJ2-7; 9 nucleotides align to TRBD2. This CDR3 spans 17 amino acids. V was pared by 2 bases and J by 7 bases, with 15 bases of the junction left unmatched. Germline CDR1 reads LGHNA; CDR2 reads YNFKEQ. The chain's CDR3 is CASSQSLTRGGALEQYF. The CDR3 DNA reads as TGTGCCAGCAGCCAATCCCTCACGCGCGGGGGGGCCTTAGAGCAGTACTTC.

The V gene is TRBV30, the J gene TRBJ2-5; TRBD1 is a possible D gene (5 bases). Trimming took 0 bases from V and 7 from J, leaving 24 bases between them. The CDR3 has 17 amino acids. The germline V gene has CDR1 GTSNPN and CDR2 SVGIG (reference sequence). CDR3 sequence (DNA): TGTGCCTGGAGTGTACTGCGTTCAGGGCCCGCAGTCGGGACCCAGTACTTC. This codes for CAWSVLRSGPAVGTQYF.

This chain joins TRBV29-1 and TRBJ2-2, with D maybe TRBD2 (5 bases). With 4 bases removed from V and 4 bases from J, the gap between germline ends came to 10 bases. This CDR3 contains 13 residues. Germline CDR1 is SQVTM and CDR2 is ANQGSEA. CDR3 loop: CSVASPGTGELFF. The CDR3 region has the DNA TGCAGCGTTGCTAGCCCGGGCACCGGGGAGCTGTTTTTT.

This chain links TRBV19 with TRBJ2-6, with TRBD1 matching 7 bases. The V gene's germline CDR1 is LNHDA and CDR2 SQIVND (reference sequence). This CDR3 spans 16 amino acids. V lost 7 bases to trimming and J lost 3 bases; unmatched junction nucleotides: 9. The CDR3, as DNA: TGTGCCAGTACCCTCCGACAGGGCGTTGGGGCCAACGTCCTGACTTTC. It codes for CASTLRQGVGANVLTF.

The chain couples TRBV25-1 to TRBJ1-1; 8 bases map to TRBD1. This CDR3 comprises 16 residues. V lost 5 bases to trimming and J lost 3 bases; unmatched junction nucleotides: 11. Germline CDR1 MGHDK, CDR2 SYGVNS. CDR3 in amino acids: CASSPRQGAKDTEAFF. The CDR3 bases are TGTGCCAGCAGTCCTCGTCAGGGGGCGAAAGACACTGAAGCTTTCTTT. Looking up the rest from reference TRBV25-1 and TRBJ1-1 gives the full variable domain: EADIYQTPRYLVIGTGKKITLECSQTMGHDKMYWYQQDPGMELHLIHYSYGVNSTEKGDLSSESTVSRIRTEHFPLTLESARPSHTSQYLCASSPRQGAKDTEAFFGQGTRLTVV.

This chain uses TRBV6-5 with TRBJ1-5, with 11 bases aligning to TRBD1. The V segment lost 5 bases and the J segment 9 bases; nucleotides outside the gene matches: 6. Germline V gene sequence: CDR1 MNHEY, CDR2 SVGAGI. The CDR3 has 14 amino acids. The CDR3: CASSRTGGVGPQHF. The DNA for the CDR3 is TGTGCCAGCAGTCGGACAGGGGGCGTAGGGCCCCAGCATTTT.

The chain is built from TRBV6-5 and TRBJ2-7, with TRBD1 matching over 11 bases. This CDR3 has 15 amino acids. Looked up from germline, CDR1 is MNHEY and CDR2 is SVGAGI. The V and J ends lost 0 bases and 4 bases, in that order; junction bases with no gene match: 2. The CDR3 DNA follows: TGTGCCAGCAGTTACTCGGGACAGGGGGGGTACGAGCAGTACTTC. Protein sequence: CASSYSGQGGYEQYF.

V and J are TRBV30 and TRBJ2-3; 10 nucleotides line up with TRBD2. There are 15 residues in the CDR3. Germline loops: CDR1 GTSNPN, CDR2 SVGIG (reference sequence). V lost 1 base and J lost 8; bases outside the gene matches: 9. As DNA, the CDR3 is TGTGCCTGGAGTGAGGCTAGCGGGGGAGCAGTTACGCAGTATTTT. It specifies CAWSEASGGAVTQYF.

The J gene is TRBJ2-2, the V gene TRBV5-4, with 11 bases aligning to TRBD2. V shed 4 bases and J 1 base; nucleotides not matched to a gene: 3. The V gene's germline CDR1 is SGHNT and CDR2 YYREEE (reference sequence). The CDR3 is made up of 16 amino acids. CDR3 amino acids: CASSRGLAGNTGELFF. In DNA form, the CDR3 reads TGTGCCAGCAGCCGCGGACTAGCGGGGAACACCGGGGAGCTGTTTTTT.

The gene calls are TRBV21-1 and TRBJ1-4; TRBD1 is taken as the D call from the table, unchecked against the DNA. TRBV21-1 is reported as a pseudogene. The CDR3 spans 15 residues. CDR3 nucleotides: TGTGCCAGCAGCGACTCCGGGACAGGGGGCGGAAAACTGTTTTTT. Encoded protein: CASSDSGTGGGKLFF.

This CDR3 reads CASSPPARGSNYGYTF. The CDR3, as DNA: TGTGCCAGCTCACCACCAGCCAGGGGATCTAACTATGGCTACACCTTC. The V and J genes are TRBV18 and TRBJ1-2; perhaps TRBD1 as D (6 bases). This CDR3 spans 16 amino acids. V lost 0 bases, J lost 0 bases, and 11 bases lay in between. Germline V gene data show CDR1 as KGHSH and CDR2 as LQKENI.

The rearrangement links TRBV7-2 to TRBJ2-7, with unresolved D. The germline CDR1 and CDR2 sequences are SGHTA and FQGNSA. CDR3 length: 14 residues. V lost 1 base to trimming and J lost 0 bases, with 7 bases between them. Here the CDR3 DNA reads TGTGCCAGCAGCTTAGTCAGGATCTCCTACGAGCAGTACTTC. It is translated as CASSLVRISYEQYF. Together with reference TRBV7-2 and TRBJ2-7, the CDR3 gives the full variable domain: GAGVSQSPSNKVTEKGKDVELRCDPISGHTALYWYRQSLGQGLEFLIYFQGNSAPDKSGLPSDRFSAERTGGSVSTLTIQRTQQEDSAVYLCASSLVRISYEQYFGPGTRLTVT.

The gene calls are TRBV2 and TRBJ2-7, with 8 positions matching TRBD2. The V gene's germline CDR1 is SNHLY and CDR2 FYNNEI. The CDR3 sequence is 13 residues long. V lost 8 bases and J lost 6; bases outside the gene matches: 9. DNA of the CDR3: TGTGCCAGCTCAAGACTAGCGCTCTCCGAGCAGTACTTC. Translating it yields CASSRLALSEQYF.

The rearrangement uses TRBV7-8 and TRBJ2-7, with 9 bases matching TRBD2. The V and J ends lost 2 bases and 10 bases, in that order; junction bases with no gene match: 9. Germline lookup yields CDR1 SGHVS and CDR2 FQNEAQ. The CDR3 is 14 residues long. The CDR3 protein is CASSLSYIAGDQYF. The CDR3 DNA reads TGTGCCAGCAGCTTATCCTATATAGCGGGAGACCAGTACTTC.

This clone was observed a single time. V usage is TRBV28 and J usage is TRBJ1-1; D is uncertain. Germline V lookup: CDR1 MDHEN, CDR2 SYDVKM. V lost 7 bases and J lost 0, with 18 bases in between. The CDR3 is made up of 16 amino acids. This CDR3 is CASNYRPGGLNTEAFF. The CDR3 DNA reads TGTGCCAGCAACTACCGCCCCGGCGGGTTGAACACTGAAGCTTTCTTT.

This clone has more than one count but fewer than ten. The V call is TRBV30, the J call TRBJ1-5, with a possible D match to TRBD1 (6 bases). CDR3 length: 15 amino acids. CDR1 is GTSNPN and CDR2 is SVGIG in the germline V gene (reference sequence). V was clipped by 1 base and J by 0 bases, with 10 bases between them. The DNA for the CDR3 is TGTGCCTGGAGTGCAGACAGGAATAGCAATCAGCCCCAGCATTTT. This codes for CAWSADRNSNQPQHF.